Listed below are T cell receptor beta chains from one sample, sequenced in a study of CD8 T cells in ankylosing spondylitis. A single record per CDR3 protein comes from TCRdb applying MiXCR to the 5' RACE reads. The sample shows a few hundred thousand distinct CDR3 sequences, under 25% of them seen only once. Sequencing was performed on blood, either unsorted or a sorted T cell fraction (not recorded which). The source is a male donor with ankylosing spondylitis. Each CDR3 is given without its conserved first and last residue. Fields, in order: V gene, CDR3 protein.

>TRBV11-3
ASSYGASSDTQY
>TRBV4-3
ASSQQPSGAVWGTDTQY
>TRBV7-3
ASSLQAGDGYEQF
>TRBV5-1
ASRMTGGDNEQF
>TRBV2
ASTRQTPLGYGYT
>TRBV19
ASSRSPGANVLT
>TRBV7-4
ASSLDLAGGSYEQY
>TRBV7-7
ASSPFADGLAMPDTQY
>TRBV3-1
ASSQFGQLSGNTIY
>TRBV3-1
ASSQDLAYQETQY
>TRBV7-2
ASSFMDRVAYEQY
>TRBV6-1
ASETSSGTTYEQY
>TRBV10-3
AIRDRVRGYEQY
>TRBV10-3
AISVLPQGRL
>TRBV12-3/TRBV12-4
ASSFFGSSNQPQH
>TRBV6-6
ASTIQEPGELF
>TRBV2
ASSPDSRTDTQY
>TRBV5-1
ASSRTGGGGELF
>TRBV30
AWSGTGTAYGYT